This is a list of T cell receptor beta chains from one sample in a study of blood T cell repertoires in COVID-19. Clones were read by immunoSEQ multiplex PCR, and TCRdb kept only the in-frame ones, dropping some. The data contain roughly 300,000 clones, around 90% of them singletons. The material sequenced was PBMCs or T cells enriched from blood (not recorded which). These receptors all stem from a woman between 40 and 55 years old with acute COVID-19. Each CDR3 is given with its conserved first and last residue. Fields, in order: D gene, V gene, CDR3 protein. The D gene is left open where the match is weak.

D gene: TRBD2
V gene: TRBV5-4
CDR3 protein: CASSLSAGGTTDTQYF

D gene: .
V gene: TRBV18
CDR3 protein: CASSPGQAGANVLTF

D gene: .
V gene: TRBV4-2
CDR3 protein: CASSQELQANGGELFF

D gene: .
V gene: TRBV5-6
CDR3 protein: CASSSTGLNYGYTF

D gene: .
V gene: TRBV30
CDR3 protein: CAWRGTGLSGELFF

D gene: .
V gene: TRBV3-1/TRBV3-2
CDR3 protein: CASSQSGTQYF

D gene: TRBD1
V gene: TRBV10-2
CDR3 protein: CASSEWQGADNSPLHF

D gene: .
V gene: TRBV10-2
CDR3 protein: CASEDNTYEQYF

D gene: TRBD2
V gene: TRBV7-6
CDR3 protein: CASSLVPGTSGVYTDTQYF

D gene: .
V gene: TRBV12-3/TRBV12-4
CDR3 protein: CASSYEQGYGYTF

D gene: .
V gene: TRBV19
CDR3 protein: CASSPGHYNEQFF

D gene: .
V gene: TRBV24-1
CDR3 protein: CAIAQTYLPETQYF

D gene: .
V gene: TRBV21-1
CDR3 protein: CASSTAQKKDRGLNNEQFF

D gene: .
V gene: TRBV27
CDR3 protein: CASRERRYTGELFF

D gene: TRBD1
V gene: TRBV4-1
CDR3 protein: CASSQGRTGLWGTEAFF

D gene: .
V gene: TRBV5-1
CDR3 protein: CASSLTGRETQYF

D gene: TRBD2
V gene: TRBV10-1
CDR3 protein: CASLPKRGEQETQYF

D gene: TRBD2
V gene: TRBV5-5
CDR3 protein: CASSLAPSGGQETQYF

D gene: TRBD2
V gene: TRBV5-1
CDR3 protein: CASSLGGGGQETQYF

D gene: .
V gene: TRBV19
CDR3 protein: CASTGRGRLGNTIYF

D gene: .
V gene: TRBV4-1
CDR3 protein: CASSQIAPGEGNQPQHF

D gene: TRBD2
V gene: TRBV6-1
CDR3 protein: CASSELVRGSWDEQYF